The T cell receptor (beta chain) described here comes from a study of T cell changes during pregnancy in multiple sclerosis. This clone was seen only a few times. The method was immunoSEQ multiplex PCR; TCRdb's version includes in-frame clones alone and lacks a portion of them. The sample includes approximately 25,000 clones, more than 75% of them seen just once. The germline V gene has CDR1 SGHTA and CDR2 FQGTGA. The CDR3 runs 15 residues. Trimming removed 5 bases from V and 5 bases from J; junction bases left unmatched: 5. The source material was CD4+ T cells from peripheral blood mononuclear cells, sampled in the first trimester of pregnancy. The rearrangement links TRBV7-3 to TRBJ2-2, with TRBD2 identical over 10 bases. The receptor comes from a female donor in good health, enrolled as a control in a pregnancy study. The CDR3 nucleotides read TGTGCCAGCAGCAGCAGCGGGGGGGGTACCGGGGAGCTGTTTTTT. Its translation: CASSSSGGGTGELFF. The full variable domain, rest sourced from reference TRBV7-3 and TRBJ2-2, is GAGVSQTPSNKVTEKGKYVELRCDPISGHTALYWYRQSLGQGPEFLIYFQGTGAADDSGLPNDRFFAVRPEGSVSTLKIQRTERGDSAVYLCASSSSGGGTGELFFGEGSRLTVL.